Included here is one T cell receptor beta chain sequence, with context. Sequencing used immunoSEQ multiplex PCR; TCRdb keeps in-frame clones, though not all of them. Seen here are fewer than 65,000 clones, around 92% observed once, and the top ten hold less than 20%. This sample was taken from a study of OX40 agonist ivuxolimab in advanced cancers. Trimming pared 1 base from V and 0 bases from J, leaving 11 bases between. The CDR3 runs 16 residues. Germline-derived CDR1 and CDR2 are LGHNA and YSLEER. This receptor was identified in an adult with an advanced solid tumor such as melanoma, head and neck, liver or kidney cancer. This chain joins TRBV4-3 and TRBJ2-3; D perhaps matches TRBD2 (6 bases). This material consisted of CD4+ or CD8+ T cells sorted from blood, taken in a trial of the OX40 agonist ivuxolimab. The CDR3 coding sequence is TGCGCCAGCAGCCAAGGGGGGACTTCTAGCACAGATACGCAGTATTTT. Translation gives CASSQGGTSSTDTQYF.